This T cell receptor beta chain was captured by sequencing in a study of OX40 agonist ivuxolimab in advanced cancers. Across the whole study: Patient treatment consisted of intravenous ivuxolimab administration every 2 weeks at 0.01 to 10 mg/kg. Three patients had partial responses: one hepatocellular carcinoma, two cutaneous melanoma.

Excluded were patients having autoimmune disease history or systemic immunosuppression. The table lists this clone with a count of one. Its specificity is unknown. TCRdb's copy holds only in-frame clones and misses some; the assay was immunoSEQ multiplex PCR. The table records about 58,000 clones, approximately 78% of them present only once. The V end lost 4 bases, the J end lost 10 bases, and 27 bases lay between the germline ends. The CDR3 sequence is 17 residues long. From germline, CDR1 is SGDLS and CDR2 YYNGEE. Overall study results and limits: Expanded clones were, on average, more numerous among CD8+ T cells than CD4+.

The receptor's source is an adult with an advanced solid tumor such as melanoma, head and neck, liver or kidney cancer. Here the sequenced sample was CD4+ or CD8+ T cells sorted from blood, taken in a trial of the OX40 agonist ivuxolimab. J is TRBJ2-1 and V is TRBV9; tentative D call: TRBD2 (5 bases). Here the CDR3 DNA reads TGTGCCAGCAGCAGACAACTACCGGGGAACCCCTTCGGAGAGCAGTTCTTC. The encoded protein is CASSRQLPGNPFGEQFF.